This TCR beta chain was sequenced during a study of tumor-infiltrating lymphocytes in primary liver carcinoma. Study-wide results and caveats: Pairs of tumor regions overlapped more than tumor-adjacent and tumor-blood pairs did. Roughly 7.5-25% of top clones, and no more, occurred in all five tumor regions.

CDR1 and CDR2 from the germline V gene are SQVTM and ANQGSEA. V lost 1 base and J lost 5, with 8 bases in between. The CDR3 totals 12 residues. Each 20-30 mg portion of unsorted bulk tissue served as the source for co-extraction of RNA and DNA. Chronic HBV infection affected patients, none of whom had received treatment. Each sampled tumor had five separate regions taken from it. Regarding this clonotype: Its antigen is currently unknown.

Reverse transcription of 450 to 500 ng total RNA with a constant-region primer produced TCR beta cDNA. Sequencing libraries for TCR beta derived from three nested multiplex PCR rounds that used slightly modified ARM-PCR. Two initial PCR rounds of about 10 cycles each paired TRBV1-TRBV30 forward primers with a C-beta reverse primer. TCRdb re-called the multiplex PCR reads with MiXCR, one entry per CDR3 protein. Counted here are approximately 110,000 distinct CDR3 sequences, 64% occurring once; the ten biggest clones make up roughly 8%. The sequenced material came from liver tumor tissue from sampling region 3. Subset in this sample: tumor region T3, left-lateral pole. The receptor's source is a woman aged 55-75 years with primary liver carcinoma and hepatitis B virus infection. The genes are TRBV29-1 and TRBJ2-5, with D perhaps matching TRBD2 (5 bases). The CDR3 sequence: CSVEAGEETQYF. CDR3 nucleotides: TGCAGCGTTGAAGCCGGGGAGGAGACCCAGTACTTC.